The source of this T cell receptor beta chain is a study of T cells in Graves' hyperthyroidism and ophthalmopathy. This clonotype showed up many times. Looked up from germline, CDR1 is MDHEN and CDR2 is SYDVKM. The CDR3 totals 15 residues. After removal of 4 bases from V and 7 bases from J, the junction contained 13 bases not matched to a gene. Template material for amplifying TCR beta CDR3 regions consisted of RNA transcripts. HTBI primers were the set used in a first-round RT-PCR of the TCR CDR3. TCRdb used MiXCR to reprocess the multiplex PCR reads, holding one entry per CDR3 protein. The table has 500,000 to 700,000 distinct CDR3 sequences, over 15% seen once.

The chain combines TRBV28 with TRBJ2-7; 7 nucleotides line up with TRBD2. The specimen was blood. This clonotype was obtained from a woman aged 18-29 years with Graves' hyperthyroidism. The CDR3 DNA reads as TGTGCCAGCAGTTCTCCGATCAGCGGGAAGGATGAGCAGTACTTC. Translating gives CASSSPISGKDEQYF.